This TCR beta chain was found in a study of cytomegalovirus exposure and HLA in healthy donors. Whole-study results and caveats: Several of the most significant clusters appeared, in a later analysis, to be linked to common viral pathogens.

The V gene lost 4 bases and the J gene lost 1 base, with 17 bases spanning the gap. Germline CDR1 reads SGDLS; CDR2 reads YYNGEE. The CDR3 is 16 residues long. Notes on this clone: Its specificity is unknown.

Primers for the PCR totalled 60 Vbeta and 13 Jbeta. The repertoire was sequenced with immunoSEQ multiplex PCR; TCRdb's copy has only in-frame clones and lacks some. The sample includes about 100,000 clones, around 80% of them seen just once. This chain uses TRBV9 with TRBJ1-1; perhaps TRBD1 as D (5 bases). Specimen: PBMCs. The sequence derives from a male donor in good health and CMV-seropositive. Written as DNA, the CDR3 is TGTGCCAGCAGCCCTTTTATAGGGGAGGGGAACACTGAAGCTTTCTTT. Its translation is CASSPFIGEGNTEAFF.